This paragraph covers one T cell receptor (beta chain) sequence. This CDR3 has 15 residues. Germline-derived CDR1 and CDR2 are GTSNPN and SVGIG (reference sequence). V lost 2 bases, J lost 4 bases, and 14 bases lay in between. Primers included in the PCR were 60 Vbeta and 13 Jbeta primers. Sequencing used immunoSEQ multiplex PCR; TCRdb keeps in-frame clones, though not all of them. The table records fewer than 150,000 clones, less than 80% of them present only once. In nominal health when sampled, donors likely had unrecorded immune exposures nonetheless. The entry originates in a study of cytomegalovirus exposure and HLA in healthy donors.

The TCR originated in a woman aged 45-59 years in good health and CMV-seropositive. The material sequenced was PBMCs. The J gene is TRBJ1-4, the V gene TRBV30, with a possible D match to TRBD1 (6 bases). The CDR3 DNA reads as TGTGCCTGGAGTACCCTGACAGGATTTAATGAAAAACTGTTTTTT. It encodes CAWSTLTGFNEKLFF.